These 21 T cell receptor beta chains share one sample of origin, sequenced in a study of blood T cells in healthy people across ages. Primed by a sample-barcoded 5' primer and a J-beta primer mix, a second PCR proceeded for about 6 to 12 cycles. TCRdb recomputed calls from the 5' RACE reads with MiXCR, one row per CDR3 protein. The sample includes 700,000 to 950,000 distinct CDR3 sequences, roughly two fifths of them seen just once. The sample consisted of blood. The receptors were gathered from a woman aged 55-69 years in good health.

The V gene is TRBV20-1, the J gene TRBJ2-1; tentatively, D is TRBD2 (6 bases). This CDR3 is built from 14 residues. Trimming removed 3 bases at V and 9 bases at J, with 18 bases between. From germline, CDR1 is DFQATT and CDR2 SNEGSKA (reference sequence). The CDR3 reads CSARETAGGGEQFF. CDR3 DNA: TGCAGTGCTAGGGAGACAGCGGGCGGAGGTGAGCAGTTCTTC.

This clonotype was counted between two and nine times. J is TRBJ1-2 and V is TRBV5-1; perhaps TRBD1 as D (5 bases). The length of the CDR3 is 15 residues. CDR1 is SGHRS, CDR2 YFSETQ, per germline. Trimming left V 0 bases short and J 6 bases short, with 15 bases between. The CDR3 loop is CASSLAMAAGDGYTF. The CDR3, as DNA: TGCGCCAGCAGCTTGGCCATGGCCGCGGGGGATGGCTACACCTTC.

The chain is built from TRBV6-2 or TRBV6-3 and TRBJ2-1, with D possibly TRBD2 on 7 matching bases. Trimming cost V 11 bases and J 0 bases, with 20 bases left between them. From germline, CDR1 is MNHEY and CDR2 SVGEGT. CDR3 length equals 16 residues. The CDR3 DNA follows: TGTGCCTGTTCAAAGTCGGGGGGCAGCTCCTACAATGAGCAGTTCTTC. Residues: CACSKSGGSSYNEQFF.

The V and J genes are TRBV6-2 or TRBV6-3 and TRBJ2-1; 11 bases fit TRBD2. The CDR3 covers 16 residues. In germline, CDR1 is MNHEY, CDR2 SVGEGT. V lost 3 bases, J lost 6 bases, and 7 bases stayed unmatched. CDR3 sequence: CASSYVLAGVFNEQFF. CDR3 bases: TGTGCCAGCAGTTATGTACTAGCGGGAGTTTTCAATGAGCAGTTCTTC.

This clonotype was seen more than once but under ten times. The rearrangement links TRBV6-2 or TRBV6-3 to TRBJ2-3; D is possibly TRBD1 (6 bases). The CDR3 runs 16 residues. V dropped 7 bases and J dropped 2 bases, with 19 bases sitting between them. CDR1 MNHEY and CDR2 SVGEGT come from the germline V gene. This chain's CDR3 is CASTFYRASTTDTQYF. DNA of the CDR3: TGTGCCAGCACCTTCTACAGGGCTTCGACCACAGATACGCAGTATTTT.

V usage is TRBV4-2 and J usage is TRBJ2-7; no clear D gene. The end of the DNA aligns better with TRBJ2-5, so the J call may be wrong. From germline, CDR1 is LGHNA and CDR2 YNFKEQ. The CDR3 sequence is 13 residues long. The CDR3 DNA follows: TGTGCCAGCAGCCAAGCGCGAGAAGAGACCCAGTACTTC. It is translated as CASSQAREETQYF.

The sample holds a few counts of this clonotype. The chain recombines TRBV7-2 with TRBJ2-7, with D possibly matching TRBD2 (6 bases). The CDR3 spans 15 residues. CDR1 and CDR2 (germline): SGHTA, FQGNSA. V was trimmed by 5 bases and J by 0 bases, leaving 14 bases between them. CDR3 amino acids: CASSLSAGSSYEQYF. The CDR3 DNA sequence: TGTGCCAGCAGCCTTTCGGCGGGGAGCTCCTACGAGCAGTACTTC.

This clonotype is a singleton in its sample. The germline gene is not matched at one end of the junction; a read error may be the cause. The chain couples TRBV20-1 to TRBJ2-7, with 13 bases fitting TRBD2. The germline V gene encodes CDR1 DFQATT and CDR2 SNEGSKA (reference sequence). The CDR3 is 14 amino acids. For the CDR3, the DNA is TGCAGTGCGGAGCGGACTAGCGGGAGTTACGAGCAGTGCTTC. It encodes CSAERTSGSYEQCF.

The chain couples TRBV11-1 to TRBJ2-1; D call uncertain. Germline CDR1 reads SGHAT; CDR2 reads FQDESV (reference sequence). V was pared by 5 bases and J by 7 bases, with 15 bases between. The CDR3 covers 14 residues. The CDR3 is CASSVHALGNEQFF. The CDR3 DNA reads TGTGCCAGCAGCGTTCACGCCCTGGGGAATGAGCAGTTCTTC.

The chain joins TRBV4-1 to TRBJ2-1; 10 nucleotides line up with TRBD2. The germline V gene encodes CDR1 MGHRA and CDR2 YSYEKL. Trimming at V came to 1 base and at J to 15 bases, leaving 6 bases not matched to a gene. This CDR3 is 13 amino acids long. CDR3 coding DNA: TGCGCCAGCAGCCAAGCTCTAGCGGGAGTTACGTTCTTC. Protein sequence: CASSQALAGVTFF.

The rearrangement links TRBV6-1 to TRBJ2-4; 14 bases map to TRBD2. CDR1 and CDR2 (germline): MNHNS, SASEGT. The junction had 16 bases not matched to a gene; V was cut back by 6 bases and J by 0 bases. The CDR3 is made up of 21 amino acids. CDR3 residues: CASRTDLGLAGVSLAKNIQYF. DNA for the CDR3: TGTGCCAGCAGAACTGATCTGGGACTAGCGGGGGTGTCCCTAGCCAAAAACATTCAGTACTTC.

This clonotype has a handful of counts. The genes are TRBV3-1 and TRBJ2-3, with 9 positions matching TRBD2. V shed 4 bases and J 0 bases; nucleotides not matched to a gene: 5. The CDR3 has 16 amino acids. The germline gives CDR1 LGHDT, CDR2 YNNKEL (reference sequence). This CDR3 reads CASSRLAETSTDTQYF. The CDR3 coding sequence is TGTGCCAGCAGCCGACTAGCGGAAACTAGCACAGATACGCAGTATTTT.

Worth noting for this clonotype: The junction differs from germline at one of its ends, possibly a read error. V is TRBV20-1 and J is TRBJ2-3; TRBD2 matches 9 bases. The length of the CDR3 is 15 residues. CDR1 is DFQATT and CDR2 is SNEGSKA in the germline V gene (reference sequence). The CDR3 protein is CGARDLAGRTDTLYF. CDR3 nucleotides: TGCGGTGCTAGGGATCTAGCGGGACGCACAGATACGCTGTATTTT.

This chain connects TRBV11-2 to TRBJ2-3; D gene ambiguous. CDR1 SGHAT and CDR2 FQNNGV come from the germline V gene. V was trimmed by 3 bases and J by 11 bases, leaving 9 bases between them. This CDR3 spans 11 amino acids. The CDR3 sequence is CASSLMGGQYF. The CDR3 bases are TGTGCCAGCAGCTTGATGGGCGGGCAGTATTTT.

The chain carries TRBV4-2 and TRBJ1-2; the D gene is possibly TRBD1 (6 bases). The CDR3 spans 14 residues. Germline V gives CDR1 LGHNA, CDR2 YNFKEQ. V lost 0 bases and J lost 5, with 10 bases in between. This CDR3 is CASSQEKGVYGYTF. The CDR3, as DNA: TGTGCCAGCAGCCAAGAGAAGGGGGTATATGGCTACACCTTC.

The chain uses TRBV27 and TRBJ2-5, with 12 nucleotides matching TRBD1. V lost 6 bases, J lost 4 bases, and 3 bases stayed unmatched. The CDR3 spans 14 residues. Germline assignment: CDR1 MNHEY and CDR2 SMNVEV (reference sequence). The CDR3 loop reads CASRGQGAGETQYF. CDR3 DNA: TGTGCCAGCAGGGGACAGGGGGCAGGAGAGACCCAGTACTTC.

The rearrangement links TRBV9 to TRBJ2-1; TRBD2 matches at 7 bases. The length of the CDR3 is 15 residues. The germline V gene encodes CDR1 SGDLS and CDR2 YYNGEE. V was clipped by 3 bases and J by 9 bases; unmatched bases: 12. For the CDR3, the DNA is TGTGCCAGCAGCGGATCTAGCGGCCGGGGTACTGAGCAGTTCTTC. Translation: CASSGSSGRGTEQFF.

This chain uses TRBV7-9 with TRBJ2-7, with 9 bases that match TRBD1. The CDR3 has 17 amino acids. The V gene end was trimmed by 4 bases and the J gene end by 0 bases; junction bases not matched to a gene: 10. CDR1 SEHNR and CDR2 FQNEAQ come from the germline V gene (reference sequence). CDR3 in amino acids: CASSSERGQGVSYEQYF. The CDR3 DNA reads TGTGCCAGCAGCTCAGAGAGGGGACAGGGTGTCTCCTACGAGCAGTACTTC.

The chain has TRBV7-3 and TRBJ1-2; 7 bases are shared with TRBD1. Germline-derived CDR1 and CDR2 are SGHTA and FQGTGA. Trimming at V came to 5 bases and at J to 10 bases, leaving 13 bases not matched to a gene. The CDR3 is 14 amino acids. CDR3 sequence (DNA): TGTGCCAGCAGCCCTTCCACAGGGGATCCGCTCTACACCTTC. As protein: CASSPSTGDPLYTF.

The chain employs TRBV30 and TRBJ2-1, with unresolved D. The CDR3 is made up of 15 amino acids. Trimming removed 4 bases from V and 8 bases from J, with 21 bases in between. In germline, CDR1 is GTSNPN, CDR2 SVGIG (reference sequence). The DNA of the CDR3 is TGTGCCTGGACTAGGTCCACTGCTTTCAGCGATGAGCAGTTCTTC. It translates to CAWTRSTAFSDEQFF.

V usage is TRBV7-2 and J usage is TRBJ2-5, with no clear D. V lost 0 bases to trimming and J lost 5 bases, with 7 bases between them. Germline V CDR1 and CDR2: SGHTA, FQGNSA. This CDR3 spans 13 amino acids. CDR3 protein: CASSLADGETQYF. The CDR3 nucleotides read TGTGCCAGCAGCTTAGCGGATGGGGAGACCCAGTACTTC.